The rows below give T cell receptor beta chains drawn from one sample of a study of T cells in Graves' hyperthyroidism and ophthalmopathy. In TCRdb, the multiplex PCR reads were re-called with MiXCR into one record per CDR3 protein. Seen here are 550,000 to 800,000 distinct CDR3 sequences, 17% observed once, and the top ten hold around a sixth. The sample consisted of blood. The receptors were sampled from a man aged 45-65 years with Graves' hyperthyroidism. Both conserved end residues are part of each CDR3. A D gene is named only where the DNA matches it firmly. Rows give clone size only sometimes, using once, few, many, or a class for an expanded clone.

D gene,J gene,clone size,V gene,CDR3 DNA,CDR3 protein
NA,TRBJ1-1,many,TRBV11-2,TGTGCCAGCAGCTTACGCAGACAGGCGATGAACACTGAAGCTTTCTTT,CASSLRRQAMNTEAFF
TRBD1,TRBJ1-1,few,TRBV9,TGTGCCAGCAGCGTGGGGACAGGCTTGAACACTGAAGCTTTCTTT,CASSVGTGLNTEAFF
NA,TRBJ1-3,NA,TRBV9,TGTGCCAGCAGCGTATATACCGGGGCTGGAAACACCATATATTTT,CASSVYTGAGNTIYF
TRBD2,TRBJ2-3,NA,TRBV15,TGTGCCACCAGCAGATTAGCGGGAGGGCCGGATAGTCAAGATACGCAGTATTTT,CATSRLAGGPDSQDTQYF
NA,TRBJ1-1,NA,TRBV28,TGTGCCAGCAGTGAGGACCGTGAAGCTTTCTTT,CASSEDREAFF
NA,TRBJ2-5,NA,TRBV7-2,TGTGCCAGCTTCTTCCAAACCCTTCGGAGTTCTCCCGGCGAGACCCAGTACTTC,CASFFQTLRSSPGETQYF
NA,TRBJ2-1,few,TRBV10-3,TGTGCCATCAGGGGACCGGGACTCCTGGACAATGAGCAGTTCTTC,CAIRGPGLLDNEQFF
NA,TRBJ2-1,NA,TRBV7-8,TGTGCCAGCAGTTCCAAGGTCGGCTACAATGAGCAGTTCTTC,CASSSKVGYNEQFF
NA,TRBJ2-1,many,TRBV24-1,TGTGCCACCAGTGATTACCAACCTATCGGTGAGCAGTTCTTC,CATSDYQPIGEQFF
NA,TRBJ1-5,few,TRBV30,TGTGCCTGGAGTCCCGGACAGCATAGCAATCAGCCCCAGCATTTT,CAWSPGQHSNQPQHF
TRBD1,TRBJ2-2,many,TRBV6-1,TGTGCCAGCAGCCCTCGTGACAGGGGCAACACCGGGGAGCTGTTTTTT,CASSPRDRGNTGELFF
TRBD1,TRBJ1-2,NA,TRBV7-9,TGTGCCAGCAGCAAGGGGACCGGGACAGAAGCCTTC,CASSKGTGTEAF
NA,TRBJ2-5,few,TRBV7-9,TGTGCCAGCAGCTTAGAGTTGGAGACCCAGTACTTC,CASSLELETQYF
TRBD1,TRBJ2-1,many,TRBV27,TGTGCCAGCAGTACCGGACAGGGCTCCTACAATGAGCAGTTCTTC,CASSTGQGSYNEQFF
NA,TRBJ2-4,NA,TRBV20-1,TGCAGTTGGGAGAAACTCTTACCAACCCTAGCCAAAAACATTCAGTACTTC,CSWEKLLPTLAKNIQYF
TRBD2,TRBJ2-7,NA,TRBV5-6,TGTGCCAGCAGCCGAGGGACTAGCGGTTACTACGAGCAGTACTTC,CASSRGTSGYYEQYF
TRBD1,TRBJ1-4,many,TRBV2,TGTGCCAGCAGCTACAGGGGCGGTCGGGAAAAACTGTTTTTT,CASSYRGGREKLFF
NA,TRBJ1-1,few,TRBV4-2,TGTGCCAGCAGCCAAGAGGGGGAAGCTTTCTTT,CASSQEGEAFF
NA,TRBJ1-2,NA,TRBV20-1,TGCAGTGCCGTAAATCAGGGGAACTATGGCTACACCTTC,CSAVNQGNYGYTF
TRBD1,TRBJ1-4,many,TRBV9,TGTGCCAGCAGCGTCCTGGGACAGGGAGGAGAAAAACTGTTTTTT,CASSVLGQGGEKLFF
TRBD2,TRBJ2-7,few,TRBV30,TGTGCCCGGGGACTAGCGGGAGACGGCGAGCAGTACTTC,CARGLAGDGEQYF
NA,TRBJ2-1,NA,TRBV14,TGTGCCAGCAGCCCAAGTTCGGGGTACAATGAGCAGTTCTTC,CASSPSSGYNEQFF
NA,TRBJ2-2,NA,TRBV2,TGTGCCAGCAGTGCAGGGCTCACCGGGGAGCTGTTTTTT,CASSAGLTGELFF
TRBD2,TRBJ2-7,many,TRBV7-2,TGTGCCAGCAGCTTAGAGAGGACTAGCGCGAACTACGAGCAGTACTTC,CASSLERTSANYEQYF
NA,TRBJ1-1,many,TRBV7-9,TGTGCCAGCAGCTTAGCGGGCGGCGCTGAAGCTTTCTTT,CASSLAGGAEAFF
TRBD1,TRBJ1-1,many,TRBV2,TGTGCCAGCGGGCTCCGGACAGGGCGGTCGGAAGCTTTCTTT,CASGLRTGRSEAFF
TRBD2,TRBJ2-7,many,TRBV27,TGTGCCAGCGCCCGACTAGCGGGAGTAAGTTCCTACGAGCAGTACTTC,CASARLAGVSSYEQYF
NA,TRBJ1-6,many,TRBV2,TGTGCCAGCAGTGAGGCGGGAACTTCGACCCTCTCCTATAATTCACCCCTCCACTTT,CASSEAGTSTLSYNSPLHF
TRBD2,TRBJ2-5,NA,TRBV4-2,TGTGCCAGCAGCCAAGGCGGGAGTGAAGAGACCCAGTACTTC,CASSQGGSEETQYF
TRBD2,TRBJ2-7,many,TRBV29-1,TGCAGCGTTGTTTACGGGAGGGCCTACGAGCAGTACTTC,CSVVYGRAYEQYF
TRBD2,TRBJ2-3,few,TRBV13,TGTGCCAGCAGCTTAGGGGGACTAGCGCCTTTCACAGATACGCAGTATTTT,CASSLGGLAPFTDTQYF
TRBD1,TRBJ1-1,NA,TRBV29-1,TGCAGCGTTGGACAGGGACGGCACACTGAAGCTTTCTTT,CSVGQGRHTEAFF
NA,TRBJ2-3,many,TRBV20-1,TGCAGTGCCGAAGAGGACTTCACAGATACGCAGTATTTT,CSAEEDFTDTQYF
NA,TRBJ1-5,NA,TRBV7-2,TGTGCCAGCAGCTTAGCGGTCGGCAATCAGCCCCAGCATTTT,CASSLAVGNQPQHF
NA,TRBJ1-1,many,TRBV7-9,TGTGCCAGCAGCTCGACGAATTCGGGCACTGAAGCTTTCTTT,CASSSTNSGTEAFF
NA,TRBJ2-7,many,TRBV28,TGTGCCAGCAGTTCGTTTTACTACGAGCAGTACTTC,CASSSFYYEQYF
NA,TRBJ2-1,many,TRBV12-3/TRBV12-4,TGTGCCAGCAGCAAGCGGCAAGCCTACAATGAGCAGTTCTTC,CASSKRQAYNEQFF
NA,TRBJ2-3,NA,TRBV5-5,TGTGCCAGCAGCCGAGGACCCGGACCAGATACGCAGTATTTT,CASSRGPGPDTQYF
TRBD2,TRBJ2-7,NA,TRBV4-1,TGCGCCAGCAGCCAAGATCGCGGGGGGCCCTCCTACGAGCAGTACTTC,CASSQDRGGPSYEQYF
TRBD1,TRBJ1-1,many,TRBV6-1,TGTGCCAGCAGTCAACTCCCGGGACAGGGGTACACTGAAGCTTTCTTT,CASSQLPGQGYTEAFF
NA,TRBJ2-7,many,TRBV11-2,TGTGCCAGCAGCTTAGCCCAGACCTACGAGCAGTACTTC,CASSLAQTYEQYF
NA,TRBJ2-1,many,TRBV13,TGTGCCAGCAGCTTAATGAGGGGGGATGAGCAGTTCTTC,CASSLMRGDEQFF
NA,TRBJ1-5,NA,TRBV6-1,TGTGCCAGCAGTTACAGCGACGACTATCAGCCCCAGCATTTT,CASSYSDDYQPQHF
NA,TRBJ1-5,many,TRBV27,TGTGCCAGCAGTTTGGGTCTCGACAATCAGCCCCAGCATTTT,CASSLGLDNQPQHF
NA,TRBJ2-6,many,TRBV10-3,TGTGCCACTTTATACTCCTCTGGGGCCAACGTCCTGACTTTC,CATLYSSGANVLTF
TRBD2,TRBJ2-2,few,TRBV30,TGTGCCTGGCGCGGACTAGCGGGAGTAGCCGGGGAGCTGTTTTTT,CAWRGLAGVAGELFF
NA,TRBJ1-5,many,TRBV28,TGTGCCAGCAGTGACCAGACGGGATATAGCAATCAGCCCCAGCATTTT,CASSDQTGYSNQPQHF